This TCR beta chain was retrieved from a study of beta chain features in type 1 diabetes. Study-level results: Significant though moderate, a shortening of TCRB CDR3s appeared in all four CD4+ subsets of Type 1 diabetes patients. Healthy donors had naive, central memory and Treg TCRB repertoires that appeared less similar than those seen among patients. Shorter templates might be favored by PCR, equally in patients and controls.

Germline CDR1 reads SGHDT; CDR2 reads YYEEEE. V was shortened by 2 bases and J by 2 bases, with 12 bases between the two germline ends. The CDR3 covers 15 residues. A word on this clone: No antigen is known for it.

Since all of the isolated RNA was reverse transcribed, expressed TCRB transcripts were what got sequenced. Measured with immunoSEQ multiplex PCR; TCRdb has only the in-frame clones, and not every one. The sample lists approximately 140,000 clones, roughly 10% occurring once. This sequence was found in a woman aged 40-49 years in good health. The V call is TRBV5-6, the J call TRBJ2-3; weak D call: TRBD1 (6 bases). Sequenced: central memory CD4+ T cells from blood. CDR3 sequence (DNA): TGTGCCAGCAGCTTCGGTAACAGGGCCACAGATACGCAGTATTTT. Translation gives CASSFGNRATDTQYF. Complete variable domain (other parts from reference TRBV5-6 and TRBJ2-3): DAGVTQSPTHLIKTRGQQVTLRCSPKSGHDTVSWYQQALGQGPQFIFQYYEEEERQRGNFPDRFSGHQFPNYSSELNVNALLLGDSALYLCASSFGNRATDTQYFGPGTRLTVL.